Listed below are T cell receptor beta chains from one sample, sequenced in a study of monozygotic twins with inflammatory bowel disease. TCRdb reprocessed the 5' RACE reads; each CDR3 protein has one entry and no DNA is given. The sample table includes approximately 140,000 distinct CDR3 sequences. The sample comprised blood. The receptors stem from a human donor with ulcerative colitis or Crohn's disease, or a healthy co-twin of an affected twin (not recorded which). CDR3s include the opening cysteine and the closing phenylalanine or tryptophan.

V gene	J gene	CDR3 protein
TRBV11-2	TRBJ1-2	CASSLTPGGNLNYGYTF
TRBV20-1	TRBJ2-1	CSARSRGAFNEQFF
TRBV18	TRBJ1-3	CASSPPKRHGNTIYF
TRBV3-1	TRBJ1-5	CASSQGSLSGNQPQHF
TRBV12-5	TRBJ2-1	CASGPGQTSHNEQFF
TRBV6-5	TRBJ2-7	CASSYSGHHEQYF
TRBV29-1	TRBJ2-3	CSVEVWEEAGQGPDTQYF
TRBV7-2	TRBJ2-7	CASSFGSPSSYEQYF
TRBV5-1	TRBJ2-3	CASSQTWTAPLTDTQYF
TRBV7-9	TRBJ2-7	CASSSPPPQGPRHEQYF
TRBV7-2	TRBJ1-2	CASSLTGTGGRFYGYTF
TRBV7-2	TRBJ2-3	CASSPLAGRSKSYF
TRBV7-9	TRBJ2-1	CASRNPRGREQFF
TRBV6-2/TRBV6-3	TRBJ2-7	CASERGSYEQYF
TRBV27	TRBJ2-5	CASRGDRSVGTQYF
TRBV15	TRBJ2-2	CATSRDMVVTGELFF
TRBV7-9	TRBJ1-2	CASSSTTGLYNYGYTF
TRBV20-1	TRBJ1-2	CSARDAAPRNPNDYGYTF
TRBV5-1	TRBJ1-6	CASSYGQGAKPSPLHF
TRBV7-6	TRBJ1-3	CASSPLGRGTGNTIYF
TRBV6-2/TRBV6-3	TRBJ2-3	CASSYPSGGSTDTQYF
TRBV11-1	TRBJ2-5	CATASPTRTSGAQETQYF
TRBV18	TRBJ1-5	CASSTDRKKNQPQHF
TRBV5-1	TRBJ1-2	CASSLNPGQGSTYGYTF
TRBV5-1	TRBJ2-3	CASSFDSTDTRYF
TRBV2	TRBJ2-7	CASSEGSRGPHEQYF
TRBV9	TRBJ1-4	CASSVDGAPREKLFF
TRBV7-9	TRBJ2-1	CASSSDDRRKLF
TRBV27	TRBJ1-2	CASSLSPGPPYGYTF
TRBV5-1	TRBJ2-2	CASSFPGELFF
TRBV12-3/TRBV12-4	TRBJ1-5	CASSFHSNQPQHF
TRBV29-1	TRBJ2-1	CSVDPGLAGNEQFF
TRBV27	TRBJ2-1	CASSLWDTSSYNEQFF
TRBV7-7	TRBJ2-2	CASSSVVPGELFF
TRBV28	TRBJ2-2	CASSLYTVGRLTGELFF
TRBV5-1	TRBJ1-1	CASSLFSALENTEAFF
TRBV12-3/TRBV12-4	TRBJ2-7	CASSLSIGQPNEQYF
TRBV6-2/TRBV6-3	TRBJ2-1	CASSYSRWLWDRGQHNEQFF
TRBV20-1	TRBJ2-7	CSAQTGKGAYEQYF
TRBV7-3	TRBJ2-5	CASSLINQETQYF
TRBV5-1	TRBJ2-5	CASSWDMEETQYF
TRBV24-1	TRBJ2-1	CATSRLPGGSNEQFF
TRBV5-1	TRBJ2-7	CASSLVDSTYEQYF
TRBV7-2	TRBJ2-7	CASSFTSGGLEQYF